This T cell receptor (beta chain) was sequenced during a study of T-cell memory formation after mild COVID-19. Looking at the study overall: Clusters were largely donor specific.

Each CDR3 protein gets one entry after TCRdb re-called the 5' RACE reads with MiXCR. This sample carries around 440,000 distinct CDR3 sequences, roughly 18% of them seen once, and the ten largest clones take about 12%. Study outcomes and limitations: The CD4+ clones that contracted clustered mainly within CM and EM, and the CD8+ clones concentrated in EMRA. Later expanders leaned CD4+, whereas day 15 to 85 contracting clones were balanced CD4/CD8. Whether day 37 second-wave clones are SARS-CoV-2-specific was not confirmed.

Note on this clonotype: Its antigen remains unidentified.

CDR3 length: 14 residues. Per the germline V gene, CDR1 is DFQATT and CDR2 is SNEGSKA (reference sequence). Germline trimming cut 0 bases from V and 5 bases from J; bases unmatched to any gene: 5. The source is an adult woman who had mild COVID-19 (a few samples of this study predate the infection). Cell type and time point are not known. The sequencing sample was made of PBMCs or a T cell subset sorted from them (not recorded which). The chain uses TRBV20-1 and TRBJ2-5; the match to TRBD2 covers 8 bases. DNA for the CDR3: TGCAGTGCTAGAGAAGCGGGAGCTTACGAGACCCAGTACTTC. Protein sequence: CSAREAGAYETQYF.